This TCR beta chain is drawn from a study of a mutant IDH1 vaccine in newly diagnosed glioma. Study summary: Patients underwent eight vaccinations, which took place in weeks 1, 3, 5, 7, 11, 15, 19 and 23.

The CDR3 totals 15 residues. Germline trimming cut 1 base from V and 7 bases from J; bases unmatched to any gene: 1. Germline V gene sequence: CDR1 SNHLY, CDR2 FYNNEI. General study points: Pseudoprogression appeared unlinked to shifts in leading peripheral T cell clonotypes.

Indicated time point: week 11, during vaccination. Alongside topical imiquimod, each dose of vaccine comprised 300 ug of mutant IDH1 20-mer peptide. The assay was immunoSEQ multiplex PCR, and TCRdb's table has in-frame clones only and misses some. The data contain fewer than 150,000 clones, 85% to 90% of them seen just once; the ten biggest clones take up roughly 0.55%. Concerning this clone: As yet, its antigen is unknown.

The V call is TRBV2, the J call TRBJ1-6; 10 nucleotides match TRBD1. The sequence was collected from a woman in her fifties or sixties with glioma. The sample consisted of PBMCs, taken from a glioma patient whose treatment included an IDH1 peptide vaccine. Here the CDR3 DNA reads TGTGCCAGCAGTGAAGGGACAGGGGGGAATTCACCCCTCCACTTT. Protein product: CASSEGTGGNSPLHF.